Below are 32 T cell receptor beta chains sequenced from a single sample in a study of STAT5B mutations in CD4+ large granular lymphocyte leukemia (dated by TCRdb to 2022 to 2024). Library generation was performed with the immunoSEQ multiplex PCR assay. The source is immuneACCESS, and TCRdb retained only in-frame sequences with V and J called. Part of the clones is not carried over; for the studies checked, unresolved V genes explain less than half of this, and the remainder is unexplained. The sample has fewer than 35,000 clones on record, about 91% of them singletons. The ten largest clones represent approximately 0.97% of the sample. The material sequenced was CD4+ T cells from blood buffy coats. The receptors shown here come from a human donor in good health.

The V and J genes are TRBV4-3 and TRBJ1-2, with a weak D call TRBD1 (6 bases). The CDR3 is made up of 15 amino acids. The germline V gene has CDR1 LGHNA and CDR2 YSLEER. V shed 0 bases and J shed 4 bases, with 12 bases lying between them. As DNA, the CDR3 is TGCGCCAGCAGCCAAGAGGGGGCGCGGGGCTATGGCTACACCTTC. Protein: CASSQEGARGYGYTF.

V and J are TRBV4-3 and TRBJ2-7; unclear D gene. The CDR3 contains 15 residues. The germline V and J ends were trimmed by 1 base and 2 bases, with 12 bases remaining between them. Germline V CDR1 and CDR2: LGHNA, YSLEER. CDR3 coding DNA: TGCGCCAGCAGCCAAGGTAGGACCTTGGCCTACGAGCAGTACTTC. It codes for CASSQGRTLAYEQYF.

The gene calls are TRBV30 and TRBJ1-4; D not certain. The length of the CDR3 is 12 residues. V was pared by 3 bases and J by 10 bases, with 12 bases between. CDR1 and CDR2 (germline): GTSNPN, SVGIG (reference sequence). The CDR3 sequence: CAWSGSRGKLFF. The DNA for the CDR3 is TGTGCCTGGAGCGGCTCCCGGGGAAAACTGTTTTTT.

The chain employs TRBV7-2 and TRBJ2-5; D might be TRBD2 (6 bases). CDR1 is SGHTA, CDR2 FQGNSA, per germline. The CDR3 has 15 amino acids. The germline V and J ends were trimmed by 3 bases and 5 bases, with 16 bases remaining between them. The CDR3 reads CASSFAGTPAETQYF. CDR3 nucleotides: TGTGCCAGCAGCTTCGCCGGGACTCCAGCGGAGACCCAGTACTTC.

This chain links TRBV4-1 with TRBJ2-5; D is undetermined. Germline-derived CDR1 and CDR2 are MGHRA and YSYEKL. This CDR3 spans 13 amino acids. V was trimmed by 0 bases and J by 7 bases, leaving 9 bases between them. The CDR3 loop is CASSQDVIRTQYF. For the CDR3, the DNA is TGCGCCAGCAGCCAAGATGTTATACGGACCCAGTACTTC.

The chain has TRBV5-8 and TRBJ1-1, with TRBD1 as a possible D gene (5 bases). Germline CDR1 and CDR2: SGHTS and YDEGEE. There are 14 residues in the CDR3. V lost 4 bases, J lost 6 bases, and 16 bases lay in between. CDR3 in DNA: TGTGCCAGCAGCCCTTGGGGGTGGGTTTCTGAAGCTTTCTTT. Its translation is CASSPWGWVSEAFF.

This clone was counted a single time. The V call is TRBV6-6, the J call TRBJ2-3; the D call may be TRBD1 or TRBD2 (5 bases each). There are 16 residues in the CDR3. Per germline, CDR1 MNHNY and CDR2 SVGAGI (reference sequence). Trimming shortened V by 0 bases and J by 5 bases, and 15 bases separated the two germline ends. CDR3 DNA: TGTGCCAGCAGTTACTCCCCGTCGGGGCCTGGAGATACGCAGTATTTT. Translated: CASSYSPSGPGDTQYF.

V gene TRBV5-1 combines with J gene TRBJ2-1, with D possibly TRBD1 on 6 matching bases. CDR1 is SGHRS, CDR2 YFSETQ, per germline. Trimming removed 7 bases from V and 5 bases from J, with 13 bases in between. The CDR3 length is 13 residues. This chain's CDR3 is CASVRDIDNEQFF. In DNA form, the CDR3 reads TGCGCCAGCGTCCGGGACATCGACAATGAGCAGTTCTTC.

The chain joins TRBV5-1 to TRBJ1-4; D might be TRBD1 (5 bases). V dropped 1 base and J dropped 4 bases, with 8 bases sitting between them. The CDR3 contains 14 residues. Germline V lookup: CDR1 SGHRS, CDR2 YFSETQ. CDR3 coding DNA: TGCGCCAGCAGCTTGACAGGCATTAATGAAAAACTGTTTTTT. Encoded protein: CASSLTGINEKLFF. The complete variable domain, with remaining parts taken from reference TRBV5-1 and TRBJ1-4, reads KAGVTQTPRYLIKTRGQQVTLSCSPISGHRSVSWYQQTPGQGLQFLFEYFSETQRNKGNFPGRFSGRQFSNSRSEMNVSTLELGDSALYLCASSLTGINEKLFFGSGTQLSVL.

The chain uses TRBV6-1 and TRBJ1-6; the D is unclear. Trimming took 4 bases from V and 5 from J, leaving 9 bases between them. The CDR3 has 14 residues. The germline V gene encodes CDR1 MNHNS and CDR2 SASEGT. The CDR3 here is CASSAVNDNSPLHF. The CDR3 bases are TGTGCCAGCAGTGCGGTAAATGATAATTCACCCCTCCACTTT.

This clone has only a few counts. V usage is TRBV6-5 and J usage is TRBJ1-2; unclear D gene. The CDR3 spans 12 residues. The ends were cut back, 4 bases at V and 4 bases at J, with 7 bases in the middle. Germline V CDR1 and CDR2: MNHEY, SVGAGI. The DNA for the CDR3 is TGTGCCAGCAGTTTCGAGGGCTATGGCTACACCTTC. Translated, it gives CASSFEGYGYTF.

The rearrangement joins TRBV15 to TRBJ2-3, with D perhaps matching TRBD2 (7 bases). Germline V CDR1 and CDR2: LNHNV, YYDKDF (reference sequence). This CDR3 is built from 16 residues. Trimming pared 0 bases from V and 8 bases from J, leaving 18 bases between. The CDR3 DNA is TGTGCCACCAGCAGAGATGGGGGGGCGGGAGTGGGTACGCAGTATTTT. Translated, it gives CATSRDGGAGVGTQYF.

The chain carries TRBV27 and TRBJ1-2, with D unclear. This CDR3 is 13 amino acids long. V was clipped by 2 bases and J by 7 bases, with 11 bases between them. The germline V gene has CDR1 MNHEY and CDR2 SMNVEV (reference sequence). The CDR3 here is CASSLRGSPGYTF. DNA of the CDR3: TGTGCCAGCAGTTTACGCGGGTCACCTGGCTACACCTTC.

This chain uses TRBV9 with TRBJ2-7; D possibly corresponds to TRBD2 (6 bases). The CDR3 sequence is 15 residues long. Trimming stripped 0 bases from V and 2 bases from J, with 12 bases between. Germline loops: CDR1 SGDLS, CDR2 YYNGEE. In nucleotides, the CDR3 is TGTGCCAGCAGCGTAGCGGGGGACCCGACCTACGAGCAGTACTTC. As protein: CASSVAGDPTYEQYF. The full variable domain, rest sourced from reference TRBV9 and TRBJ2-7, is DSGVTQTPKHLITATGQRVTLRCSPRSGDLSVYWYQQSLDQGLQFLIQYYNGEERAKGNILERFSAQQFPDLHSELNLSSLELGDSALYFCASSVAGDPTYEQYFGPGTRLTVT.

The chain has TRBV10-3 and TRBJ2-5; D gene ambiguous. V dropped 11 bases and J dropped 5 bases, with 12 bases sitting between them. The CDR3 length is 11 residues. Germline V gene data show CDR1 as ENHRY and CDR2 as SYGVKD. The CDR3 region is CAPPRPETQYF. Here the CDR3 DNA reads TGTGCCCCCCCCCGGCCTGAGACCCAGTACTTC.

V gene TRBV11-2 combines with J gene TRBJ1-2; no firm D call. From germline, CDR1 is SGHAT and CDR2 FQNNGV. CDR3 length: 12 residues. The V and J ends lost 2 bases and 8 bases respectively, with 9 bases between them. The CDR3: CASSLRVGGYTF. The CDR3 coding sequence is TGTGCCAGCAGCTTAAGGGTGGGAGGCTACACCTTC. Supplemented by reference TRBV11-2 and TRBJ1-2, the full variable domain reads EAGVAQSPRYKIIEKRQSVAFWCNPISGHATLYWYQQILGQGPKLLIQFQNNGVVDDSQLPKDRFSAERLKGVDSTLKIQPAKLEDSAVYLCASSLRVGGYTFGSGTRLTVV.

The chain carries TRBV10-3 and TRBJ2-1, with 11 nucleotides matching TRBD2. This CDR3 has 16 residues. The germline gives CDR1 ENHRY, CDR2 SYGVKD. Losses at the gene ends were 10 bases for V and 6 bases for J; bases not matched to a gene: 14. CDR3 in DNA: TGTGCCACACAGGCGCTCACTAGCGGGAGTTTCAATGAGCAGTTCTTC. Translated, it gives CATQALTSGSFNEQFF.

The chain links TRBV2 to TRBJ1-3; D perhaps matches TRBD1 (6 bases). The CDR3 length is 15 residues. Deletions cut 8 bases from V and 1 base from J, with 15 bases between. Germline assignment: CDR1 SNHLY and CDR2 FYNNEI. The CDR3: CASSQQGFSGNTIYF. CDR3 DNA sequence: TGTGCCAGCTCGCAACAGGGTTTTTCTGGAAACACCATATATTTT.

This clone was picked up one time. The chain employs TRBV19 and TRBJ2-1, with 11 bases identical to TRBD2. Per the germline V gene, CDR1 is LNHDA and CDR2 is SQIVND (reference sequence). V dropped 10 bases and J dropped 4; count of bases not matched to a gene: 9. This CDR3 is built from 15 residues. The CDR3 DNA reads as TGTGCCACTAGACTAGCGGGACCATCTTACAATGAGCAGTTCTTC. Amino acid sequence: CATRLAGPSYNEQFF.

The chain uses TRBV18 and TRBJ1-5; 10 positions match TRBD1. In germline, CDR1 is KGHSH, CDR2 LQKENI. Trimming took 3 bases from V and 7 from J; bases not matched to a gene: 3. The CDR3 is 14 residues long. Here the CDR3 reads CASSPGQGQQPQHF. The CDR3 DNA follows: TGTGCCAGCTCACCGGGACAGGGGCAACAGCCCCAGCATTTT.

V gene TRBV5-6 combines with J gene TRBJ2-1; 8 bases match TRBD2. CDR3 length: 17 residues. From germline, CDR1 is SGHDT and CDR2 YYEEEE. Trimming removed 4 bases from V and 4 bases from J; junction bases left unmatched: 13. CDR3 DNA sequence: TGTGCCAGCAGCGTCCCGGGGGGGAGTCCCAAATACAATGAGCAGTTCTTC. Its translation is CASSVPGGSPKYNEQFF.

The chain recombines TRBV10-3 with TRBJ1-2; a possible D gene is TRBD1 (5 bases). V lost 0 bases and J lost 8, with 7 bases in between. In germline, CDR1 is ENHRY, CDR2 SYGVKD. This CDR3 region has 12 residues. This CDR3 is CAISESGDGYTF. In DNA form, the CDR3 reads TGTGCCATCAGTGAGTCTGGGGACGGCTACACCTTC.

The CDR3, as DNA: TGTGCCAGCAGCTTAGTAGGACTTTCAGTGACGGGTTCTACTGAAGCTTTCTTT. This gives the protein CASSLVGLSVTGSTEAFF. The chain uses TRBV7-2 and TRBJ1-1; D not resolved. This CDR3 spans 18 amino acids. The V gene lost 1 base and the J gene lost 5 bases, with 23 bases spanning the gap. CDR1 and CDR2 (germline): SGHTA, FQGNSA.

The V gene is TRBV10-3, the J gene TRBJ1-6, with a tentative D call TRBD1 (5 bases). Trimming stripped 3 bases from V and 5 bases from J, with 8 bases between. The CDR3 contains 14 residues. Looked up from germline, CDR1 is ENHRY and CDR2 is SYGVKD. CDR3 nucleotides: TGTGCCATCAGTGACAGGGCCGATAATTCACCCCTCCACTTT. This sequence encodes CAISDRADNSPLHF.

The genes are TRBV9 and TRBJ1-6; 8 nucleotides match TRBD1. Germline trimming cut 0 bases from V and 10 bases from J; bases unmatched to any gene: 6. This CDR3 has 15 residues. Germline V gene data show CDR1 as SGDLS and CDR2 as YYNGEE. CDR3 protein: CASSVGRQGNSPLHF. As DNA, the CDR3 is TGTGCCAGCAGCGTAGGAAGACAGGGGAACTCACCCCTCCACTTT.

This chain connects TRBV27 to TRBJ2-1; D gene ambiguous. The CDR3 runs to 14 residues. Germline-derived CDR1 and CDR2 are MNHEY and SMNVEV (reference sequence). Trimming removed 1 base from V and 12 bases from J, with 16 bases in between. The CDR3 is CASSLWASPSLQFF. As DNA, the CDR3 is TGTGCCAGCAGTTTATGGGCTAGTCCCAGTTTGCAGTTCTTC.

The sample holds one count of this clone. This chain joins TRBV27 and TRBJ2-4; 7 nucleotides agree with TRBD2. In germline, CDR1 is MNHEY, CDR2 SMNVEV (reference sequence). The CDR3 is made up of 14 amino acids. V lost 2 bases, J lost 3 bases, and 1 base stayed unmatched. CDR3: CASSLTGGKNIQYF. The CDR3 DNA sequence: TGTGCCAGCAGTTTAACGGGGGGCAAAAACATTCAGTACTTC.

The J gene is TRBJ2-1, the V gene TRBV12-5, with TRBD2 matching 12 bases. Per germline, CDR1 LGHNT and CDR2 FRNRAP. The V gene end was trimmed by 5 bases and the J gene end by 8 bases; junction bases not matched to a gene: 7. This CDR3 has 15 amino acids. This CDR3 reads CASGPGLAGNDEQFF. The CDR3 bases are TGTGCTAGTGGTCCCGGACTAGCGGGAAACGATGAGCAGTTCTTC.

The V and J genes are TRBV18 and TRBJ1-1; 8 bases line up with TRBD1. The CDR3 spans 15 residues. Germline V gene data show CDR1 as KGHSH and CDR2 as LQKENI. Losses at the gene ends were 2 bases for V and 4 bases for J; bases not matched to a gene: 6. The CDR3 loop is CASSPGQGGGTEAFF. DNA for the CDR3: TGTGCCAGCTCACCAGGACAGGGTGGGGGCACTGAAGCTTTCTTT.

The chain combines TRBV7-2 with TRBJ2-7; TRBD1 aligns across 7 bases. With 3 bases clipped from V and 4 bases from J, the junction kept 3 bases outside the gene matches. Germline loops: CDR1 SGHTA, CDR2 FQGNSA. The CDR3 is made up of 13 amino acids. Here the CDR3 reads CASSFGQVYEQYF. In DNA form, the CDR3 reads TGTGCCAGCAGCTTCGGACAGGTATACGAGCAGTACTTC.

The genes are TRBV6-6 and TRBJ1-3; unclear D gene. The V gene's germline CDR1 is MNHNY and CDR2 SVGAGI (reference sequence). The germline V and J ends were trimmed by 6 bases and 0 bases, with 12 bases remaining between them. This CDR3 comprises 15 residues. CDR3 in amino acids: CASRAPAYSGNTIYF. The CDR3 nucleotides read TGTGCCAGCAGAGCCCCGGCCTACTCTGGAAACACCATATATTTT.

The CDR3 is CASTTSGNTIYF. Written as DNA, the CDR3 is TGTGCCAGCACCACCTCTGGAAACACCATATATTTT. This chain joins TRBV6-5 and TRBJ1-3; D unresolved. The germline V gene has CDR1 MNHEY and CDR2 SVGAGI. This CDR3 has 12 residues. V lost 7 bases and J lost 0, with 4 bases in between.